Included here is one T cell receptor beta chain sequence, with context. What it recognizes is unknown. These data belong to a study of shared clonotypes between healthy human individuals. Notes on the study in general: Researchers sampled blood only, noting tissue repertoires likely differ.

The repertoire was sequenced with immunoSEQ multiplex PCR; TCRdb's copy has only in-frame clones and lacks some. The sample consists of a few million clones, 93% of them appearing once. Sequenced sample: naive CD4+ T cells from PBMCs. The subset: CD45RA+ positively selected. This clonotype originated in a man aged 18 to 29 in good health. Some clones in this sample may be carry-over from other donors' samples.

CDR3 region: CASALGGYSYEQYF. The CDR3 nucleotides are TGCGCCAGCGCTTTGGGAGGTTACTCCTACGAGCAGTACTTC. V and J are TRBV5-1 and TRBJ2-7, with TRBD2 as a possible D gene (6 bases). There are 14 residues in the CDR3. V lost 7 bases and J lost 0, with 14 bases in between. Germline V gene sequence: CDR1 SGHRS, CDR2 YFSETQ.